A selection of T cell receptor beta chains follows, all from one sample in a study of T cells in Graves' hyperthyroidism and ophthalmopathy. TCRdb fed the multiplex PCR reads into MiXCR, producing one record per CDR3 protein. The table records some 420,000 distinct CDR3 sequences, 12% to 15% of them present only once. Specimen: blood. These receptors originate from a woman between 18 and 29 years old with Graves' hyperthyroidism. CDR3s include the opening cysteine and the closing phenylalanine or tryptophan. Each record gives: J gene, D gene, V gene, clone size, CDR3 protein, CDR3 DNA. D genes are given only for firm matches. Not every row has a clone size; where given, it reads once, few, many or a size class.

J: TRBJ2-5
D: .
V: TRBV12-3/TRBV12-4
size: .
CDR3: CASSIWGETQYF
DNA: TGTGCCAGTAGTATTTGGGGAGAGACCCAGTACTTC

J: TRBJ2-1
D: .
V: TRBV7-9
size: .
CDR3: CASSYYSVSSYNEQFF
DNA: TGTGCCAGCAGCTATTATAGCGTCAGCTCCTACAATGAGCAGTTCTTT

J: TRBJ1-6
D: .
V: TRBV20-1
size: many
CDR3: CSASRGSSYNSPLHF
DNA: TGCAGTGCTTCACGTGGAAGCTCCTATAATTCACCCCTCCACTTT

J: TRBJ2-1
D: TRBD2
V: TRBV7-3
size: once
CDR3: CASSAIGGLAGGDEQFF
DNA: TGTGCCAGCAGCGCAATAGGGGGACTAGCGGGAGGCGATGAGCAGTTCTTC

J: TRBJ2-7
D: TRBD1
V: TRBV6-2/TRBV6-3
size: many
CDR3: CASSYRDRSYEQYF
DNA: TGTGCCAGCAGTTACCGGGACAGATCCTACGAGCAGTACTTC

J: TRBJ2-7
D: TRBD2
V: TRBV2
size: many
CDR3: CASSAAGTSETYEQYF
DNA: TGTGCCAGCAGCGCGGCTGGGACTAGCGAAACCTACGAGCAGTACTTC

J: TRBJ2-5
D: TRBD2
V: TRBV20-1
size: many
CDR3: CSAYTSGRPQETQYF
DNA: TGCAGTGCCTACACTAGCGGGAGGCCCCAAGAGACCCAGTACTTC

J: TRBJ1-1
D: .
V: TRBV12-3/TRBV12-4
size: many
CDR3: CASSPERSGRNTEAFF
DNA: TGTGCCAGCAGTCCGGAGCGATCCGGTCGGAACACTGAAGCTTTCTTT

J: TRBJ2-5
D: TRBD2
V: TRBV7-6
size: many
CDR3: CAGSLGPLAIQTQYF
DNA: TGTGCCGGCAGCTTAGGGCCACTAGCGATTCAGACCCAGTACTTC

J: TRBJ2-5
D: TRBD2
V: TRBV10-3
size: many
CDR3: CAISEPGTSGISQDF
DNA: TGTGCCATCAGTGAGCCGGGGACTAGCGGGATTAGTCAGGACTTC

J: TRBJ1-5
D: .
V: TRBV11-2
size: .
CDR3: CASSLGRDQPRHF
DNA: TGTGCCAGCAGCTTAGGGAGGGATCAGCCCCGGCATTTT

J: TRBJ2-1
D: TRBD2
V: TRBV6-2/TRBV6-3
size: many
CDR3: CASSPPDALAGLSYNEQFF
DNA: TGTGCCAGCAGTCCCCCGGACGCGCTAGCGGGGCTCTCCTACAATGAGCAGTTCTTC

J: TRBJ2-5
D: TRBD2
V: TRBV6-1
size: .
CDR3: CASSRTSGSRETQYF
DNA: TGTGCCAGCAGCCGGACTAGCGGGAGTAGAGAGACCCAGTACTTC

J: TRBJ2-1
D: .
V: TRBV19
size: many
CDR3: CASTSRVGWVEQFF
DNA: TGTGCCAGTACTTCCCGGGTAGGGTGGGTTGAGCAGTTCTTC

J: TRBJ2-7
D: .
V: TRBV20-1
size: many
CDR3: CSASKGVKVHEQYF
DNA: TGCAGTGCTAGCAAGGGAGTTAAGGTCCACGAGCAGTACTTC

J: TRBJ1-2
D: .
V: TRBV27
size: many
CDR3: CASSLSAAGSNYGYTF
DNA: TGTGCCAGCAGTTTATCGGCCGCCGGTTCTAACTATGGCTACACCTTC

J: TRBJ2-2
D: .
V: TRBV9
size: .
CDR3: CASSVALAGVTGELFF
DNA: TGTGCCAGCAGCGTAGCACTAGCAGGGGTCACCGGGGAGCTGTTTTTT

J: TRBJ1-5
D: TRBD1
V: TRBV28
size: .
CDR3: CASSLGDRVLQPQHF
DNA: TGTGCCAGCAGTTTGGGAGACAGGGTTCTTCAGCCCCAGCATTTT

J: TRBJ2-5
D: .
V: TRBV19
size: many
CDR3: CASATTEGETQYF
DNA: TGTGCCTCTGCTACGACGGAGGGGGAGACCCAGTACTTC

J: TRBJ2-7
D: TRBD2
V: TRBV6-5
size: .
CDR3: CASSWRERANEQYF
DNA: TGTGCCAGCAGTTGGCGGGAGAGGGCCAACGAGCAGTACTTC

J: TRBJ2-2
D: TRBD2
V: TRBV12-3/TRBV12-4
size: many
CDR3: CASSNLAGARGELFF
DNA: TGTGCCAGCAGTAATTTAGCGGGAGCTCGTGGGGAGCTGTTTTTT

J: TRBJ2-1
D: TRBD1
V: TRBV9
size: .
CDR3: CASSHSGTEAYNEQFF
DNA: TGTGCCAGCAGCCACTCCGGGACAGAAGCCTACAATGAGCAGTTCTTC

J: TRBJ2-7
D: .
V: TRBV30
size: many
CDR3: CAWSVGLPTGYEQYF
DNA: TGTGCCTGGAGTGTAGGACTCCCCACGGGCTACGAGCAGTACTTC

J: TRBJ1-6
D: TRBD1
V: TRBV28
size: few
CDR3: CASSLDLRQGYSPLHF
DNA: TGTGCCAGCAGTTTGGACCTTCGACAGGGCTATTCACCCCTCCACTTT

J: TRBJ2-7
D: .
V: TRBV6-1
size: many
CDR3: CASSAPLSGTGPYEQYF
DNA: TGTGCCAGCAGTGCCCCACTGTCCGGGACGGGGCCCTACGAGCAGTACTTC

J: TRBJ1-5
D: .
V: TRBV20-1
size: .
CDR3: CSARDSGGSQPQHF
DNA: TGCAGTGCTAGAGATAGTGGAGGGAGTCAGCCCCAGCATTTT

J: TRBJ2-5
D: .
V: TRBV6-1
size: many
CDR3: CASSLGQYDETQYF
DNA: TGTGCCAGCAGTCTTGGACAGTACGATGAGACCCAGTACTTC

J: TRBJ2-3
D: TRBD2
V: TRBV24-1
size: few
CDR3: CATSQGREATPEVQYF
DNA: TGTGCCACCAGTCAGGGGCGGGAGGCCACCCCGGAGGTGCAGTATTTT

J: TRBJ2-7
D: .
V: TRBV7-9
size: many
CDR3: CASSFSSQKPAYEQYF
DNA: TGTGCCAGCAGCTTTAGTTCACAGAAGCCAGCCTACGAGCAGTACTTC

J: TRBJ2-7
D: TRBD2
V: TRBV20-1
size: .
CDR3: CSVRLAGYEQYF
DNA: TGCAGTGTACGGCTAGCGGGTTACGAGCAGTACTTC

J: TRBJ2-5
D: .
V: TRBV7-7
size: many
CDR3: CASSPGQGETQYF
DNA: TGTGCCAGCTCCCCCGGGCAGGGAGAGACCCAGTACTTC

J: TRBJ2-1
D: .
V: TRBV7-9
size: .
CDR3: CASSFPKQKNYNEQFF
DNA: TGTGCCAGCAGCTTCCCCAAACAGAAGAATTACAATGAGCAGTTCTTC

J: TRBJ2-1
D: .
V: TRBV28
size: many
CDR3: CASTGGGKSQFF
DNA: TGTGCCAGCACGGGGGGCGGGAAGAGTCAGTTCTTC

J: TRBJ2-5
D: TRBD2
V: TRBV20-1
size: many
CDR3: CSARTSGVGETQYF
DNA: TGCAGTGCAAGGACTAGCGGGGTGGGGGAGACCCAGTACTTC

J: TRBJ2-7
D: .
V: TRBV2
size: many
CDR3: CASSEERVSYEQYF
DNA: TGTGCCAGCAGTGAGGAACGGGTATCCTACGAGCAGTACTTC

J: TRBJ1-5
D: .
V: TRBV28
size: many
CDR3: CASSLGKSAQHF
DNA: TGTGCCAGCAGTTTGGGGAAATCGGCCCAGCATTTT

J: TRBJ2-6
D: .
V: TRBV4-2
size: few
CDR3: CASSQGVEGISGANVLTF
DNA: TGTGCCAGCAGCCAAGGCGTCGAGGGAATCTCCGGGGCCAACGTCCTGACTTTC

J: TRBJ2-7
D: TRBD2
V: TRBV5-1
size: many
CDR3: CASSFSGGYNEQYF
DNA: TGCGCCAGCAGCTTCTCGGGGGGGTACAACGAGCAGTACTTC

J: TRBJ2-3
D: TRBD2
V: TRBV5-4
size: many
CDR3: CASSGGTSGDTDTQYF
DNA: TGTGCCAGCAGCGGGGGGACTAGCGGGGACACAGATACGCAGTATTTT

J: TRBJ2-1
D: TRBD2
V: TRBV20-1
size: many
CDR3: CSAEGLAVSYNEQFF
DNA: TGCAGTGCCGAGGGACTAGCGGTCTCCTACAATGAGCAGTTCTTC

J: TRBJ1-4
D: .
V: TRBV3-1
size: many
CDR3: CASSQGRNEKLFF
DNA: TGTGCCAGCAGCCAAGGCAGGAATGAAAAACTGTTTTTT

J: TRBJ2-1
D: TRBD2
V: TRBV10-3
size: .
CDR3: CAISESATSGGYNEQFF
DNA: TGTGCCATCAGTGAGTCCGCGACTAGCGGGGGCTACAATGAGCAGTTCTTC

J: TRBJ1-1
D: .
V: TRBV3-1
size: many
CDR3: CASSQEDRETEAFF
DNA: TGTGCCAGCAGCCAGGAGGACCGGGAGACTGAAGCTTTCTTT

J: TRBJ2-5
D: .
V: TRBV6-1
size: .
CDR3: CAHGEAAQETQYF
DNA: TGTGCCCACGGCGAGGCAGCACAAGAGACCCAGTACTTC

J: TRBJ2-7
D: .
V: TRBV27
size: many
CDR3: CASSLSWGRSYEQYF
DNA: TGTGCCAGCAGTTTATCGTGGGGACGTAGCTACGAGCAGTACTTC